The clone carrying this T cell receptor (beta chain) was counted many times. V was pared by 6 bases and J by 7 bases, with 7 bases between. The CDR3 runs to 11 residues. In germline, CDR1 is MNHNS, CDR2 SASEGT. Four PCR rounds used nested alpha and beta constant region primers plus the SP2 primer. TCRdb recomputed calls from the 5' RACE reads with MiXCR, one row per CDR3 protein. This sample carries 45,000 to 55,000 distinct CDR3 sequences, 4.7% of them seen once, and the ten largest clones take approximately 0.84%. This entry comes from a study of naive and memory T cell subsets. TCR cDNA received a 3' ligated oligonucleotide that carried a UMI. Whole blood, 2 to 2.5 ml, came from adult healthy volunteers. Reverse transcription used DNase-treated unsorted total RNA, aiming for roughly 1 to 1,100 ng.

This sequence originates from a female donor in good health. The V call is TRBV6-1, the J call TRBJ1-5; D is undetermined. DNA of the CDR3: TGTGCCAGCAGGGGGAACCAGCCCCAGCATTTT. Its translation is CASRGNQPQHF.